This entry features one T cell receptor (beta chain) sequence. The data derive from a study of blood T cell repertoires in COVID-19. Donors were grouped by their self-reported clinical history. CDR3 length: 17 amino acids. Germline assignment: CDR1 SGHNT and CDR2 YENEEA. Deletions cut 5 bases from V and 4 bases from J, with 18 bases between. Produced via immunoSEQ multiplex PCR; TCRdb's table is partial and in-frame only. The sample holds 250,000 to 300,000 clones, 80% to 85% seen once. The chain is built from TRBV11-3 and TRBJ1-6; D not resolved. The sequence came from a man in his fifties or sixties who had recovered from COVID-19. The sequencing input was PBMCs or T cells enriched from blood (not recorded which). CDR3 nucleotide sequence: TGTGCCAGCAGCCCTTCCCGCGGCAGCCATTATAATTCACCCCTCCACTTT. It yields the protein CASSPSRGSHYNSPLHF.